Listed below are T cell receptor beta chains from one sample, sequenced in a study of cytomegalovirus exposure and HLA in healthy donors. Libraries were prepared by immunoSEQ multiplex PCR; TCRdb keeps only in-frame clonotypes and omits some of them. The table records about 180,000 clones, over 80% of them present only once. Sample: PBMCs. The receptors originated from a boy aged 2-15 years in good health and CMV-seronegative. The CDR3 runs from the conserved cysteine through the conserved F or W. A D gene is named only where the DNA matches it firmly. Size is omitted from some rows. Given values are once, few, many or a class for expanded clones.

abundance	j_gene	v_gene	d_gene	CDR3aa	CDR3nt
-	TRBJ2-1	TRBV11-3	TRBD1	CASSLGQGAGEQFF	TGTGCCAGCAGCCTCGGACAGGGGGCGGGTGAGCAGTTCTTC
-	TRBJ2-7	TRBV4-1	TRBD2	CASSPMGLGAYEQYF	TGCGCCAGCAGCCCGATGGGACTAGGAGCCTACGAGCAGTACTTC
-	TRBJ1-4	TRBV7-6	-	CASSFGQTPNEKLFF	TGTGCCAGCAGCTTCGGACAGACCCCTAATGAAAAACTGTTTTTT
-	TRBJ2-5	TRBV7-9	TRBD2	CASSPGKGTSGRARETQYF	TGTGCCAGCAGCCCTGGGAAGGGGACTAGCGGGAGGGCCAGAGAGACCCAGTACTTC
-	TRBJ1-1	TRBV21-1	-	CASSKAGGREAFF	TGTGCCAGCAGCAAAGCTGGAGGTCGTGAAGCTTTCTTT
-	TRBJ1-5	TRBV7-2	-	CASSLGVGAVGGQPQHF	TGTGCCAGCAGCTTAGGGGTAGGGGCGGTAGGGGGTCAGCCCCAGCATTTT
-	TRBJ1-5	TRBV6-5	TRBD1	CASCPGGGNQPQHF	TGTGCCAGCTGCCCAGGGGGCGGCAATCAGCCCCAGCATTTT
-	TRBJ2-5	TRBV12-1	-	CASSLRGGLAGAPRTQYF	TGTGCCAGCAGCTTGAGGGGGGGACTAGCGGGAGCTCCGAGGACCCAGTACTTC
-	TRBJ2-1	TRBV9	TRBD2	CASSPDPLSGRGNNEQFF	TGTGCCAGCAGCCCAGACCCCTTAAGCGGGAGGGGTAACAATGAGCAGTTCTTC
once	TRBJ1-5	TRBV19	TRBD1	CASSGQEGDQPQHF	TGTGCCAGTAGTGGACAGGAGGGGGATCAGCCCCAGCATTTT